This record covers a single T cell receptor (beta chain). This CDR3 is built from 14 residues. Germline assignment: CDR1 SGHDT and CDR2 YYEEEE. The ends were cut back, 3 bases at V and 1 base at J, with 10 bases in the middle. The data stem from a study of Ad26.COV2.S vaccination and SARS-CoV-2 variants. Noted treatment: approximately 18 received Ad26.COV2.S at low or high dose, single or two shots; roughly five received placebo; per-sample allocation not given. Sampling was performed 63 days after the first vaccine or placebo injection. Whoever gave the sample was an adult aged 18-55 years in Boston. Data came from immunoSEQ multiplex PCR; TCRdb stores just in-frame clones and leaves some out. The sample consists of 300,000 to 500,000 clones, more than 85% of them appearing once.

The clonotype was recovered from a person between 18 and 60 years old who received the Ad26.COV2.S COVID-19 vaccine or a placebo. The genes are TRBV5-6 and TRBJ1-2; D not certain. The sample here was peripheral blood, taken in a trial of Ad26.COV2.S vaccine versus placebo. CDR3 sequence reads: CASSYRELNYGYTF. In DNA form, the CDR3 reads TGTGCCAGCAGCTATAGGGAACTTAACTATGGCTACACCTTC.